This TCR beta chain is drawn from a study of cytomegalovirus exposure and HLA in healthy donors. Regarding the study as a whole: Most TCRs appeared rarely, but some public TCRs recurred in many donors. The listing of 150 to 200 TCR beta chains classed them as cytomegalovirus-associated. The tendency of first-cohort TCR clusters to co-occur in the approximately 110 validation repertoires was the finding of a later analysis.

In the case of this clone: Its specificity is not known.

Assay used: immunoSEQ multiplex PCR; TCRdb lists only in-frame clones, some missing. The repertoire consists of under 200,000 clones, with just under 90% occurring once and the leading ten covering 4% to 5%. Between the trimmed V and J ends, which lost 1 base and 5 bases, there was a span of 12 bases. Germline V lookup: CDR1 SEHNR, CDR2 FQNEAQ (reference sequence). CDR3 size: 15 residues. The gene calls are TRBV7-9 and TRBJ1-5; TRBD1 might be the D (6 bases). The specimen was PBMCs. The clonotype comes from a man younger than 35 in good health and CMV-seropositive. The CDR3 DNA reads TGTGCCAGCAGCTTAGGGGACACAATTCATCAGCCCCAGCATTTT. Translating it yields CASSLGDTIHQPQHF.